This TCR beta chain derives from a study of blood T cell repertoires in COVID-19. Study-wide background: Sites in the United States, Italy and Spain provided acute and convalescent COVID-19 samples.

Trimming took off 7 bases at V and 2 bases at J, with 17 bases between the two ends. CDR1 SGHNT and CDR2 YYREEE come from the germline V gene (reference sequence). The CDR3 totals 15 residues. Using immunoSEQ multiplex PCR, the repertoire was profiled, and TCRdb retains in-frame clones only, with some absent. This table holds 55,000 to 75,000 clones, just under 90% found once. This chain connects TRBV5-4 to TRBJ2-3; TRBD2 is a possible D gene (6 bases). The origin of this receptor is a man in his 60s with acute or convalescent COVID-19. Material for sequencing was peripheral blood. CDR3 residues: CASSRGAGSTDTQYF. CDR3 DNA: TGTGCCAGCTCCCGCGGGGCAGGGTCCACAGATACGCAGTATTTT.